This T cell receptor (beta chain) was identified in a study of T-cell memory formation after mild COVID-19. This clonotype was counted between two and nine times. MiXCR, run by TCRdb on the 5' RACE reads, gives a single entry per CDR3 protein. The data show roughly 200,000 distinct CDR3 sequences, about a sixth seen once. This CDR3 region has 15 residues. V lost 5 bases and J lost 5, with 18 bases in between. Sequences were obtained from PBMCs or a T cell subset sorted from them (not recorded which). The chain recombines TRBV12-3 or TRBV12-4 with TRBJ1-1, with D perhaps TRBD1 (6 bases). This TCR was recovered from an adult woman who had mild COVID-19 (a few samples of this study predate the infection). Cell type and time point are not known. The CDR3 DNA reads as TGTGCCAGCAGTCACTCTAACGGGGGCAGGACTGAAGCTTTCTTT. Amino acid sequence: CASSHSNGGRTEAFF.